This T cell receptor beta chain was captured by sequencing in a study of blood T cell repertoires in COVID-19. Across the whole study: Nucleic acid was either cDNA or gDNA, and it came from T cells, B-cell-depleted T cells, or PBMCs.

Sequenced by immunoSEQ multiplex PCR; TCRdb stores in-frame clones only, minus some. The sample carries about 140,000 clones, roughly four fifths recorded once. This CDR3 has 13 amino acids. Germline V lookup: CDR1 SQVTM, CDR2 ANQGSEA. Trimming at V came to 4 bases and at J to 4 bases, leaving 4 bases not matched to a gene. Source material: peripheral blood. This TCR derives from a woman in her forties or fifties with active or convalescent COVID-19. The chain couples TRBV29-1 to TRBJ2-7; 10 bases match TRBD2. The CDR3 here is CSVGTSGGYEQYF. For the CDR3, the DNA is TGCAGCGTTGGGACTAGCGGAGGATACGAGCAGTACTTC.